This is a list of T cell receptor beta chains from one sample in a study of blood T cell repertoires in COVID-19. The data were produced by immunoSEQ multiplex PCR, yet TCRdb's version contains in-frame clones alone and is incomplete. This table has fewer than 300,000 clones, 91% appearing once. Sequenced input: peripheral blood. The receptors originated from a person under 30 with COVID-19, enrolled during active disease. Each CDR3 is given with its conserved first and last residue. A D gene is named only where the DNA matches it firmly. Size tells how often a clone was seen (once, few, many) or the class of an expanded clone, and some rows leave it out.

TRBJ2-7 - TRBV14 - CASRPRGGGYEQYF TGTGCCAGCAGGCCCCGGGGAGGGGGCTACGAGCAGTACTTC
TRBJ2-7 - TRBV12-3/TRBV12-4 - CASSFAGRSEQYF TGTGCCAGCAGTTTTGCGGGTCGTAGCGAGCAGTACTTC
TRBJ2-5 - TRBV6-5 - CASSYSPLPRETQYF TGTGCCAGCAGTTACTCCCCTCTACCCCGGGAGACCCAGTACTTC
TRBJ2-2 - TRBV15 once CATSGRGAGELFF TGTGCCACCAGTGGAAGGGGTGCCGGGGAGCTGTTTTTT
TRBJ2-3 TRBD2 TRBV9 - CASSVSSGTPDTQYF TGTGCCAGCAGCGTATCTAGCGGGACCCCAGATACGCAGTATTTT
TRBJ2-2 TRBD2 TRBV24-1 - CATSDLRLAGGPGAGELFF TGTGCCACCAGTGATTTGCGCCTAGCGGGAGGGCCGGGAGCCGGGGAGCTGTTTTTT
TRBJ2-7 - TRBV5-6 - CASSFGKVNYEQYF TGTGCCAGCAGCTTTGGCAAAGTGAACTACGAGCAGTACTTC
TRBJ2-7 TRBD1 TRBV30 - CAWSAPPGQGDYEQYF TGTGCCTGGAGCGCACCTCCGGGACAGGGGGACTACGAGCAGTACTTC
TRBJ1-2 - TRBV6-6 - CASRVGSDYGYTF TGTGCCAGCAGGGTCGGGAGTGACTATGGCTACACCTTC
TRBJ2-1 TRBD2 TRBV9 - CASSVRSSGSGEQFF TGTGCCAGCAGCGTCCGGTCTAGCGGGAGTGGTGAGCAGTTCTTC
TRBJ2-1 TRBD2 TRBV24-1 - CATSDAWTSTYNEQFF TGTGCCACCAGTGATGCGTGGACTAGTACATACAATGAGCAGTTCTTC
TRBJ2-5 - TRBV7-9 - CASSFPLAKVETQYF TGTGCCAGCAGCTTTCCCCTAGCGAAGGTAGAGACCCAGTACTTC
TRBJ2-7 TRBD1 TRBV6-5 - CASRQGQATYEQYF TGTGCCAGCAGGCAGGGACAGGCTACCTACGAGCAGTACTTC
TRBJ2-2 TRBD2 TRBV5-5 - CASSLGLAGNTGELFF TGTGCCAGCAGCTTGGGGCTAGCGGGAAACACCGGGGAGCTGTTTTTT
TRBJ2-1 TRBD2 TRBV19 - CASSIAGGPINEQFF TGTGCCAGTAGTATAGCGGGAGGGCCGATCAATGAGCAGTTCTTC
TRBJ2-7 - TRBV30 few CAWRDPGSSYEQYF TGTGCCTGGAGGGACCCCGGGAGTTCCTACGAGCAGTACTTC
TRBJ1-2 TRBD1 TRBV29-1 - CSDGTGNGYTF TGCAGCGACGGGACAGGGAATGGCTACACCTTC
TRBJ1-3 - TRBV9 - CASSPPSSGNTIYF TGTGCCAGCAGCCCTCCCAGCTCTGGAAACACCATATATTTT
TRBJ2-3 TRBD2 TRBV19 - CASSYGLAGGLGTQYF TGTGCCAGTAGTTACGGACTAGCGGGAGGTTTAGGTACGCAGTATTTT
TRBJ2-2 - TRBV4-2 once CASSQDVAAGELFF TGTGCCAGCAGCCAAGATGTGGCGGCCGGGGAGCTGTTTTTT
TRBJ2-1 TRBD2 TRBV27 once CASSSSGRAYLAIF TGTGCCAGCAGTTCTAGCGGGAGGGCATATTTAGCGATCTTC
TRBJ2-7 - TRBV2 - CASSEGRAGEQYF TGTGCCAGCAGTGAGGGACGGGCGGGAGAGCAGTACTTC
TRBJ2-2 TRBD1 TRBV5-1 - CASSVGTGGAGELFF TGCGCCAGCTCCGTAGGGACAGGTGGAGCCGGGGAGCTGTTTTTT
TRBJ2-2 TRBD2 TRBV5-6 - CASSFGLAGVGTGELFF TGTGCCAGCAGCTTCGGACTAGCGGGAGTAGGAACCGGGGAGCTGTTTTTT
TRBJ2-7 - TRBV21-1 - CASSKTLSGLAGQRGSYEQYF TGTGCCAGCAGTAAGACCCTCTCGGGACTAGCGGGTCAGAGGGGCTCCTACGAGCAGTACTTC
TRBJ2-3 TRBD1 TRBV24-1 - CATSDTRRDRATDTQYF TGTGCCACCAGTGATACCCGCCGGGACAGGGCAACAGATACGCAGTATTTT
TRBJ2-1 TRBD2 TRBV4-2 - CASSQVAGTSGPKDNEQFF TGTGCCAGCAGCCAAGTCGCCGGGACTAGCGGGCCGAAGGACAATGAGCAGTTCTTC
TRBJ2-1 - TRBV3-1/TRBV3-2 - CASSQETLHNEQFF TGTGCCAGCAGCCAAGAGACACTCCACAATGAGCAGTTCTTC